This T cell receptor beta chain stems from a study of T cell responses to AZD1222 COVID-19 vaccine. Study-level points and caveats: Only 6 or 7 individuals given AZD1222 were seropositive at baseline. The donors showed a predominance of white British ancestry and of females, with possible underestimation of clonal diversity.

The ends lost 2 bases at V and 12 bases at J; junction bases unmatched: 4. The germline gives CDR1 MNHEY, CDR2 SVGAGI. The CDR3 length is 15 residues. In the case of this clone: Its specificity is unknown.

Sequenced by immunoSEQ multiplex PCR; TCRdb stores in-frame clones only, minus some. This sample has some 200,000 clones; approximately 90% occur once, and the top ten carry 3.4%. The chain joins TRBV6-5 to TRBJ2-1; TRBD2 aligns across 16 bases. This receptor was identified in an adult who received the AZD1222 COVID-19 vaccine. The sequenced sample was peripheral blood, obtained 28 days after the second AZD1222 dose. The CDR3 protein is CASSYPGLAGGVQFF. CDR3 coding DNA: TGTGCCAGCAGTTACCCGGGACTAGCGGGAGGGGTGCAGTTCTTC.